This TCR beta chain emerged from a study of regulatory T cells in long-lasting Graves disease. Time point indicated: newly diagnosed GD, antithyroid drugs for less than 3 months. The TCR library was made from RNA extracted from PBMCs. Arm-PCR of CDR3 regions and iRepertoire HTBI primers were the basis on which TCR beta libraries were built. TCRdb reprocessed the multiplex PCR reads with MiXCR, giving one entry per CDR3 protein. This table has more than 350,000 distinct CDR3 sequences, 15% appearing once. This clonotype was recorded at least ten times. Losses at the gene ends were 6 bases for V and 5 bases for J; bases not matched to a gene: 6. This CDR3 has 14 residues. Germline V gene lookup returns CDR1 DFQATT and CDR2 SNEGSKA (reference sequence). These data were also reused for a study on T cells in Graves' hyperthyroidism and ophthalmopathy. That paper states: Patients aged 18 to 65 had newly diagnosed hyperthyroidism lasting under 2 months. The HTBI primer set served for first-round RT-PCR of the TCR CDR3. A median around 6.8 months before onset, the model predicted ophthalmopathy.

This specimen consisted of peripheral blood mononuclear cells (PBMCs), obtained at new diagnosis, from a patient treated with antithyroid drugs. V and J are TRBV20-1 and TRBJ2-4; 11 bases fit TRBD2. The source is a woman in her twenties or thirties with Graves disease. CDR3 in amino acids: CSAETGLAENIQYF. The CDR3 nucleotides read TGCAGTGCCGAGACGGGACTAGCGGAAAACATTCAGTACTTC.